What follows describes a single TCR beta chain. Antigen: not known. The data were taken from a study of cytomegalovirus exposure and HLA in healthy donors. PCR employed 60 Vbeta and 13 Jbeta primers. TCRdb keeps only in-frame clones here, not all; method: immunoSEQ multiplex PCR. The sample includes roughly 140,000 clones. With 1 base clipped from V and 2 bases from J, the junction kept 6 bases outside the gene matches. The CDR3 has 16 amino acids. Germline V gives CDR1 LGHNA, CDR2 YSLEER. Whole-study findings and limits: For TCR beta chains, V- and J-gene trimming was later linked to a missense DCLRE1C variant. In a later analysis, across HLA loci, associated TCR counts were highest for DRB1, lowest for HLA-C. Through in vitro validation, three CMV-associated chains were shown to be specific for CMV antigens. There were some public TCRs occurring in many donors, but most TCR sequences were rare.

The sequence was obtained from a man aged 40-55 years in good health and CMV-seronegative. The specimen sequenced was PBMCs. The rearrangement links TRBV4-3 to TRBJ2-7; 9 bases fit TRBD1. This CDR3 reads CASSQGRTGAPYEQYF. CDR3 nucleotides: TGCGCCAGCAGCCAAGGAAGGACAGGGGCACCCTACGAGCAGTACTTC.